Listed below are T cell receptor beta chains from one sample, sequenced in a study of blood T cell repertoires in COVID-19. Assay used: immunoSEQ multiplex PCR; TCRdb lists only in-frame clones, some missing. The sample holds 250,000 or so clones; 92% are singletons and the top ten take roughly 0.89%. Input material: peripheral blood. The receptor set was obtained from a man younger than 45 with COVID-19, enrolled during active disease. Each CDR3 is given with its conserved first and last residue. D genes are given only for firm matches. Clone sizes are given selectively: once, few, many, or a class where the clone is expanded.

j_gene,abundance,d_gene,v_gene,CDR3aa,CDR3nt
TRBJ2-7,NA,TRBD1,TRBV30,CAWSATGTYEQYF,TGTGCCTGGAGTGCGACAGGGACCTACGAGCAGTACTTC
TRBJ2-2,NA,NA,TRBV7-6,CASSLSPQNTGELFF,TGTGCCAGCAGCTTATCCCCACAAAACACCGGGGAGCTGTTTTTT
TRBJ1-2,NA,TRBD1,TRBV19,CASTPDRGYGYTF,TGTGCCAGTACCCCGGACAGGGGATATGGCTACACCTTC
TRBJ1-1,NA,TRBD1,TRBV6-5,CAARQGTNTEAFF,TGTGCCGCCCGACAGGGGACCAACACTGAAGCTTTCTTT
TRBJ2-3,NA,NA,TRBV13,CASSLAPDIPSADTQYF,TGTGCCAGCAGCTTAGCGCCGGACATCCCCTCCGCAGATACGCAGTATTTT
TRBJ2-2,NA,TRBD1,TRBV7-3,CASSVGQGKTGELFF,TGTGCCAGCAGCGTGGGACAGGGGAAGACCGGGGAGCTGTTTTTT
TRBJ1-5,NA,NA,TRBV5-1,CASSLGSLNQPQHF,TGCGCCAGCAGCTTGGGCAGTTTAAATCAGCCCCAGCATTTT
TRBJ1-2,NA,NA,TRBV20-1,CSASSHEGGYTF,TGCAGTGCTAGTAGCCACGAGGGCGGCTACACCTTC
TRBJ2-5,NA,NA,TRBV7-9,CASSRGQREETQYF,TGTGCCAGCAGCCGAGGTCAGCGGGAAGAGACCCAGTACTTC
TRBJ2-7,NA,TRBD1,TRBV5-1,CASSPRQGTAYEQYF,TGCGCCAGCAGTCCCCGGCAAGGGACAGCCTACGAGCAGTACTTC
TRBJ1-6,NA,TRBD1,TRBV19,CASSIGDRVNSPLHF,TGTGCCAGTAGTATCGGGGACAGGGTTAATTCACCCCTCCACTTT
TRBJ2-3,NA,NA,TRBV3-1/TRBV3-2,CASSQDETRGYVDTQYF,TGTGCCAGCAGCCAAGATGAAACGCGGGGCTACGTAGATACGCAGTATTTT
TRBJ1-2,NA,TRBD1,TRBV7-9,CASSRSAGGRYGYTF,TGTGCCAGCAGCCGGAGTGCAGGGGGGAGGTATGGCTACACCTTC
TRBJ1-3,NA,NA,TRBV5-6,CASSHWGASGNTIYF,TGTGCCAGCAGCCATTGGGGCGCCTCTGGAAACACCATATATTTT
TRBJ2-2,NA,TRBD2,TRBV30,CAWSYGTSGGGTGELFF,TGTGCCTGGAGTTACGGGACTAGCGGGGGTGGCACCGGGGAGCTGTTTTTT
TRBJ1-1,NA,NA,TRBV3-1/TRBV3-2,CASSQAAGNTEAFF,TGTGCCAGCAGCCAAGCCGCAGGGAACACTGAAGCTTTCTTT
TRBJ1-6,once,NA,TRBV5-1,CASSLHTTNQNSPLHF,TGCGCCAGCAGCTTACACACTACAAACCAGAATTCACCCCTCCACTTT
TRBJ1-5,NA,TRBD1,TRBV5-4,CASSLGGTGMNQPQHF,TGTGCCAGCAGCTTGGGGGGGACAGGGATGAATCAGCCCCAGCATTTT
TRBJ1-1,NA,NA,TRBV11-2,CASSSEPGRVGTEAFF,TGTGCCAGCAGTTCCGAACCGGGCAGGGTTGGCACTGAAGCTTTCTTT
TRBJ2-7,NA,NA,TRBV11-2,CASSFRTAYEQYF,TGTGCCAGCAGCTTCAGGACAGCCTACGAGCAGTACTTC
TRBJ1-5,NA,NA,TRBV27,CASSFRQGNQPQHF,TGTGCCAGCAGTTTCAGGCAGGGGAATCAGCCCCAGCATTTT
TRBJ2-5,NA,NA,TRBV3-1/TRBV3-2,CASSPLIQETQYF,TGTGCCAGCAGCCCACTAATACAAGAGACCCAGTACTTC
TRBJ1-3,NA,NA,TRBV7-7,CASSPRPGSGNTIYF,TGTGCCAGCAGTCCTAGACCGGGCTCTGGAAACACCATATATTTT
TRBJ2-7,NA,NA,TRBV11-2,CASTISGLGEQYF,TGTGCCAGCACCATTTCAGGTCTCGGCGAGCAGTACTTC
TRBJ1-3,NA,NA,TRBV18,CASSPPRSGNTIYF,TGTGCCAGCTCACCACCGAGGTCTGGAAACACCATATATTTT
TRBJ2-3,NA,TRBD2,TRBV5-4,CASSLRPAGGSTDTQYF,TGTGCCAGCAGCTTGCGTCCAGCGGGGGGCAGCACAGATACGCAGTATTTT
TRBJ1-2,NA,TRBD1,TRBV6-1,CASSEGTGRNYGYTF,TGTGCCAGCAGTGAAGGGACAGGGCGAAACTATGGCTACACCTTC
TRBJ2-7,NA,NA,TRBV12-3/TRBV12-4,CASSPDSSYEQYF,TGTGCCAGCAGTCCCGACAGTTCCTACGAGCAGTACTTC
TRBJ1-5,NA,NA,TRBV29-1,CSVSGPDSNQPQHF,TGCAGCGTATCCGGCCCCGACTCAAATCAGCCCCAGCATTTT
TRBJ1-6,NA,TRBD1,TRBV4-1,CASSHPSGQGRSPLHF,TGCGCCAGCAGCCATCCGTCCGGACAGGGGCGTTCACCCCTCCACTTT
TRBJ1-2,NA,TRBD1,TRBV15,CATGDRGLPYGYTF,TGTGCCACCGGGGACAGGGGACTCCCCTATGGCTACACCTTC
TRBJ2-5,NA,NA,TRBV3-1/TRBV3-2,CASSQGDVAGSQETQYF,TGTGCCAGCAGCCAAGGGGACGTTGCGGGGAGTCAAGAGACCCAGTACTTC
TRBJ1-3,NA,TRBD1,TRBV11-2,CASSLEGSGQAFSSGNTIYF,TGTGCCAGCAGCTTAGAGGGATCGGGACAGGCGTTCTCCTCTGGAAACACCATATATTTT
TRBJ2-2,NA,NA,TRBV6-5,CASSAARKNTGELFF,TGTGCCAGCAGCGCCGCGCGGAAGAACACCGGGGAGCTGTTTTTT
TRBJ1-1,NA,NA,TRBV25-1,CASSESRTITLNTEAFF,TGTGCCAGCAGTGAATCTCGGACAATTACTTTGAACACTGAAGCTTTCTTT
TRBJ2-1,NA,NA,TRBV4-2,CASSQWGEINEQFF,TGTGCCAGCAGCCAATGGGGCGAAATAAATGAGCAGTTCTTC
TRBJ1-1,once,NA,TRBV7-9,CASSHTAGITEAFF,TGTGCCAGCAGTCACACGGCAGGGATCACTGAAGCTTTCTTT
TRBJ2-2,NA,NA,TRBV5-4,CASSLSGGYTGELFF,TGTGCCAGCAGCTTGTCGGGGGGCTACACCGGGGAGCTGTTTTTT
TRBJ1-2,NA,TRBD1,TRBV6-5,CASSYLQGARGYTF,TGTGCCAGCAGTTACCTTCAGGGGGCGCGAGGCTACACCTTC
TRBJ1-1,NA,NA,TRBV12-3/TRBV12-4,CASSSPVNTEAFF,TGTGCCAGCAGTTCTCCGGTGAACACTGAAGCTTTCTTT
TRBJ2-2,NA,TRBD2,TRBV3-1/TRBV3-2,CASSQESSGYGELFF,TGTGCCAGCAGCCAAGAGTCTAGCGGGTACGGGGAGCTGTTTTTT
TRBJ1-1,NA,NA,TRBV6-5,CASSTAQVTNTEAFF,TGTGCCAGCAGCACCGCACAGGTGACGAACACTGAAGCTTTCTTT
TRBJ1-2,once,TRBD1,TRBV5-4,CASSLVIGQGASYGYTF,TGTGCCAGCAGCTTGGTAATCGGACAGGGGGCCTCCTATGGCTACACCTTC
TRBJ2-1,NA,TRBD1,TRBV7-9,CASSPIGQGHAEQFF,TGTGCCAGCAGCCCGATTGGACAGGGGCACGCAGAGCAGTTCTTC
TRBJ1-1,NA,NA,TRBV27,CASSKQGAPEAFF,TGTGCCAGCAGTAAACAGGGCGCCCCTGAAGCTTTCTTT